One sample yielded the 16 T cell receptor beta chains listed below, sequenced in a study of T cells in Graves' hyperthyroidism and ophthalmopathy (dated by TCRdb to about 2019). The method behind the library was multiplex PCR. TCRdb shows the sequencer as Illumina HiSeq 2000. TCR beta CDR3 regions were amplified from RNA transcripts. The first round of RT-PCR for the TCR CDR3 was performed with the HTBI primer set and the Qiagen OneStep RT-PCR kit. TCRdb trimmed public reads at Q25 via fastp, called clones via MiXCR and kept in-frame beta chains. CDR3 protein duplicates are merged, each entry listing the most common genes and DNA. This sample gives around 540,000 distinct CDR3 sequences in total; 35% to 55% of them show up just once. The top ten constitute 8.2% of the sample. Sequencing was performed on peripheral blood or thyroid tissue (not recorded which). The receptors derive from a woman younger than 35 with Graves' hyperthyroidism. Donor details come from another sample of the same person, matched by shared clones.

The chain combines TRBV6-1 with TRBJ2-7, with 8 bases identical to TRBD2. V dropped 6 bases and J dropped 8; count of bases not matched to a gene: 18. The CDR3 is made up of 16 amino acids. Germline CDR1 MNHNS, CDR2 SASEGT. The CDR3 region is CASSLWRGAGADKQYF. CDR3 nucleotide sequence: TGTGCCAGCAGCCTATGGCGGGGGGCAGGGGCGGACAAGCAGTACTTC.

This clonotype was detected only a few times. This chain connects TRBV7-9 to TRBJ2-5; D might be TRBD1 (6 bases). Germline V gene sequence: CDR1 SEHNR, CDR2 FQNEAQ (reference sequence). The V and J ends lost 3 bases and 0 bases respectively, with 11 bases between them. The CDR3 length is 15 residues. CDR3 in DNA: TGTGCCAGCAGCTTGGGGGCCCGGCACCAAGAGACCCAGTACTTC. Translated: CASSLGARHQETQYF.

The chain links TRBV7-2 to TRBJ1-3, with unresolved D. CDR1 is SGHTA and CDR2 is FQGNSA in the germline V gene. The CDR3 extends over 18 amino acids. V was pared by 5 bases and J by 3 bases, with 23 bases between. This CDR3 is CASSPTWTEPSLGNTIYF. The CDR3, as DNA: TGTGCCAGCAGCCCAACCTGGACGGAACCTAGCCTTGGAAACACCATATATTTT.

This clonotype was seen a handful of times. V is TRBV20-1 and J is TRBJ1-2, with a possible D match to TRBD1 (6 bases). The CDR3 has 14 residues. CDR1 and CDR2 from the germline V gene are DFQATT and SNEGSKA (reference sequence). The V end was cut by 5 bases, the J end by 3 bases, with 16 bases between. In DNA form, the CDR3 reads TGCAGTGCTGGCCACAGGGCTTCGGACTATGGCTACACCTTC. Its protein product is CSAGHRASDYGYTF.

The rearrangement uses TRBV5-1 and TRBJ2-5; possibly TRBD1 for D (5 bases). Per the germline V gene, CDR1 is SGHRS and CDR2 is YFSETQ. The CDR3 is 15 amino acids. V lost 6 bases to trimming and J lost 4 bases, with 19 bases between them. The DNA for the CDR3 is TGCGCCAGCAACCTAGGCTGGGGCCGTCGAGAGACCCAGTACTTC. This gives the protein CASNLGWGRRETQYF.

The CDR3 nucleotides read TGTGCCACCTGGGACCAGGGACAGGGAAATGAAAAACTGTTTTTT. Its translation is CATWDQGQGNEKLFF. The rearrangement uses TRBV24-1 and TRBJ1-4, with TRBD1 matching over 9 bases. Germline V gene sequence: CDR1 KGHDR, CDR2 SFDVKD. This CDR3 contains 15 residues. V trimming: 9 bases; J trimming: 5 bases; junction bases outside the gene matches: 9.

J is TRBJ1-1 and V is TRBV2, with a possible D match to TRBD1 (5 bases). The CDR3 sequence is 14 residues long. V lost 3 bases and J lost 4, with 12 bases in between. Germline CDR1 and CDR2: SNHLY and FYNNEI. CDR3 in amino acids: CASSDGGVTTEAFF. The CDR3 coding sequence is TGTGCCAGCAGTGATGGGGGGGTGACCACTGAAGCTTTCTTT.

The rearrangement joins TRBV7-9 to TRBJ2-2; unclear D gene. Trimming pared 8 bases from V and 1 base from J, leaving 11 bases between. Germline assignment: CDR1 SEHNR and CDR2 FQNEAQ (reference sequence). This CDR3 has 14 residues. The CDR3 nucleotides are TGTGCCAGCTCACCGTTTCAGAACACCGGGGAGCTGTTTTTT. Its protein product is CASSPFQNTGELFF.

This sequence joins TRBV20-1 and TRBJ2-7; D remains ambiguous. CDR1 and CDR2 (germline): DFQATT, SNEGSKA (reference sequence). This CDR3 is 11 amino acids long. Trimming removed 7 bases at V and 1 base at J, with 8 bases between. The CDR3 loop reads CSGKGSYEQYF. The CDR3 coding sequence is TGCAGTGGAAAAGGATCCTACGAGCAGTACTTC.

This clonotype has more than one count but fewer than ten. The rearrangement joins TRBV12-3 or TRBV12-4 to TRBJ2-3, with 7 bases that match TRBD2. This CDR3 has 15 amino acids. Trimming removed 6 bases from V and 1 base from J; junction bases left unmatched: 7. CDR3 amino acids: CASSGAGWGTDTQYF. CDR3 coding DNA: TGTGCCAGCAGCGGAGCGGGATGGGGCACAGATACGCAGTATTTT.

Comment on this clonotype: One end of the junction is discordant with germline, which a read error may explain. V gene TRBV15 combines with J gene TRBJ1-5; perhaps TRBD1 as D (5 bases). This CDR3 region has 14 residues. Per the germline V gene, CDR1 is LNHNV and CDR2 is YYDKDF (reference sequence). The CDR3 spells CATSKQGSKQPQHF. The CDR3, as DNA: TGTGCCACCAGCAAGCAGGGTAGCAAACAGCCCCAGCATTTT.

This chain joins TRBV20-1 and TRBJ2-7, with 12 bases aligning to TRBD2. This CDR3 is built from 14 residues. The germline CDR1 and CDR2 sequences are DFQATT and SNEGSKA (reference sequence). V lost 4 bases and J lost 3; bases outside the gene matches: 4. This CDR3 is CSATLLAGGYEQYF. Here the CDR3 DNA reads TGCAGTGCTACCTTACTAGCGGGAGGCTACGAGCAGTACTTC.

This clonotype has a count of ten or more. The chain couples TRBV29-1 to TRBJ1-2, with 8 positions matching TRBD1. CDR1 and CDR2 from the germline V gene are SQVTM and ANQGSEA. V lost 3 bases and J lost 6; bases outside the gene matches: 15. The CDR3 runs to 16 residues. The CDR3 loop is CSVDIGQGLGSNGYTF. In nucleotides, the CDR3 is TGCAGCGTTGACATCGGACAGGGACTGGGATCTAATGGCTACACCTTC. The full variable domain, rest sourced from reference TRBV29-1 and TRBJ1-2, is SAVISQKPSRDICQRGTSLTIQCQVDSQVTMMFWYRQQPGQSLTLIATANQGSEATYESGFVIDKFPISRPNLTFSTLTVSNMSPEDSSIYLCSVDIGQGLGSNGYTFGSGTRLTVV.

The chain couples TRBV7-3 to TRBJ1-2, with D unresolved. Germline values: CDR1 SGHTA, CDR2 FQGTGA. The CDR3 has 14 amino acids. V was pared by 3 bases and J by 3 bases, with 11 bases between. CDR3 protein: CASSLAYSYYGYTF. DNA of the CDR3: TGTGCCAGCAGCTTGGCCTATTCCTACTATGGCTACACCTTC.

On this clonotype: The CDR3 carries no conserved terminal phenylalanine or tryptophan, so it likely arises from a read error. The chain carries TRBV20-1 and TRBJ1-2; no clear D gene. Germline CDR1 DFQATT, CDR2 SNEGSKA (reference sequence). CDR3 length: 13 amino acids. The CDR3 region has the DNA TGCAGTGCTAGAGCGGCAGAGACCTATGACTACACCCTC. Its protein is CSARAAETYDYTL.

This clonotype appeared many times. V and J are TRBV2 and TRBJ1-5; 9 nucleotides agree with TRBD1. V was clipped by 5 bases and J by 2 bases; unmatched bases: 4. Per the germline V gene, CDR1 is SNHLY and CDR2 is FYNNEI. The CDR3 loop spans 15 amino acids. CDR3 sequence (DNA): TGTGCCAGCAGTAAACAGGGGGCAGGCAATCAGCCCCAGCATTTT. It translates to CASSKQGAGNQPQHF.